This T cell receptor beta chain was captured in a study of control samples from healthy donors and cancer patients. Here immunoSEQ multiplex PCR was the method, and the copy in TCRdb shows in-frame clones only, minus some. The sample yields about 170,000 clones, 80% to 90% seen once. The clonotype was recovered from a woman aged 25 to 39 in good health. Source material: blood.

Written as DNA, the CDR3 is TGTGCCAGCAGCTTGGCCGGGGGTGGTGAAGCTTTCTTT. This translates into CASSLAGGGEAFF. This chain connects TRBV5-5 to TRBJ1-1; weak D call: TRBD1 (5 bases). The CDR3 spans 13 residues. In germline, CDR1 is SGHKS, CDR2 YYEKEE (reference sequence). Trimming took 0 bases from V and 7 from J, leaving 10 bases between them. Filled out from reference TRBV5-5 and TRBJ1-1, the complete variable domain reads DAGVTQSPTHLIKTRGQQVTLRCSPISGHKSVSWYQQVLGQGPQFIFQYYEKEERGRGNFPDRFSARQFPNYSSELNVNALLLGDSALYLCASSLAGGGEAFFGQGTRLTVV.